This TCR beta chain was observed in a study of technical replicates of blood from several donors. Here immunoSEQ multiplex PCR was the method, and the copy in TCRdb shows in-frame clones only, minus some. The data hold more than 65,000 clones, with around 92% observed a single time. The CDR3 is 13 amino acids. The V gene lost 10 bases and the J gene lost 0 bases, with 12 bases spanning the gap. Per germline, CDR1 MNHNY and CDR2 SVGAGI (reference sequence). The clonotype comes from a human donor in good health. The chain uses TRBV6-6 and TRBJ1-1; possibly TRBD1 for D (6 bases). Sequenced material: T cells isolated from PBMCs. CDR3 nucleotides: TGTGCCACAGGGACAAAGATGAACACTGAAGCTTTCTTT. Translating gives CATGTKMNTEAFF.